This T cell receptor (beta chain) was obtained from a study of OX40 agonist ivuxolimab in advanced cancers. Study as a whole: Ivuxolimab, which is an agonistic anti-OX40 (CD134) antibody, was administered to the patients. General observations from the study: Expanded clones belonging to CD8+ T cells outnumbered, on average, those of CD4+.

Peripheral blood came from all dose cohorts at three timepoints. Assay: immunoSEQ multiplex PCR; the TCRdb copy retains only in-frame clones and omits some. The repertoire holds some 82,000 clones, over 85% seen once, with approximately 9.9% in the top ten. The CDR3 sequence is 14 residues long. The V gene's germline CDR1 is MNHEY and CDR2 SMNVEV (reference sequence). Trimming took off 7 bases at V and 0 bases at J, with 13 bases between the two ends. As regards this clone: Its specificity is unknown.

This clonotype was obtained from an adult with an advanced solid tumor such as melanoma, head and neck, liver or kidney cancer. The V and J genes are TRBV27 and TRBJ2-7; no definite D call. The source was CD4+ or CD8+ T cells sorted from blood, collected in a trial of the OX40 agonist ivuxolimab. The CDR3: CASTSSPYSYEQYF. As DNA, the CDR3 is TGTGCCAGCACCTCAAGCCCGTACTCCTACGAGCAGTACTTC.